These 15 T cell receptor beta chains were all obtained from the same sample, sequenced in a study of control samples from healthy donors and cancer patients. Profiled with immunoSEQ multiplex PCR; TCRdb holds only in-frame clones, not every one. The profile shows over 110,000 clones, 80% to 90% of them singletons. Sequencing was carried out using blood. Source of these receptors: a woman younger than 45 in good health.

The rearrangement uses TRBV5-1 and TRBJ2-5, with TRBD2 identical over 9 bases. Trimming removed 0 bases from V and 5 bases from J; junction bases left unmatched: 8. This CDR3 has 16 amino acids. The V gene's germline CDR1 is SGHRS and CDR2 YFSETQ. CDR3 region: CASSLVPPLAGETQYF. CDR3 DNA sequence: TGCGCCAGCAGCTTGGTACCCCCCCTAGCGGGGGAGACCCAGTACTTC. Full variable domain (remainder filled in from reference TRBV5-1 and TRBJ2-5): KAGVTQTPRYLIKTRGQQVTLSCSPISGHRSVSWYQQTPGQGLQFLFEYFSETQRNKGNFPGRFSGRQFSNSRSEMNVSTLELGDSALYLCASSLVPPLAGETQYFGPGTRLLVL.

The chain is built from TRBV6-2 or TRBV6-3 and TRBJ2-1; 7 bases fit TRBD2. The CDR3 has 15 amino acids. CDR1 and CDR2 (germline): MNHEY, SVGEGT. V lost 6 bases and J lost 6; bases outside the gene matches: 11. Written as DNA, the CDR3 is TGTGCCAGCAGCCGCCCTGGACTAGGGTTCAATGAGCAGTTCTTC. This sequence encodes CASSRPGLGFNEQFF.

The chain recombines TRBV29-1 with TRBJ2-1; 7 bases are shared with TRBD1. Germline lookup yields CDR1 SQVTM and CDR2 ANQGSEA. The J segment lost 9 bases and the V segment lost 2 bases, leaving 10 bases of the junction unmatched. The CDR3 spans 14 residues. The CDR3 sequence is CSVESMTGSREQFF. CDR3 DNA sequence: TGCAGCGTTGAATCCATGACAGGGAGCCGTGAGCAGTTCTTC.

The V and J genes are TRBV10-3 and TRBJ2-6; 11 bases line up with TRBD1. With V trimmed by 6 bases and J by 0 bases, 4 bases remained unmatched. The CDR3 is made up of 17 amino acids. CDR1 and CDR2 from the germline V gene are ENHRY and SYGVKD. The CDR3 region is CAIRPGQGDSGANVLTF. The CDR3 nucleotides read TGTGCCATCAGACCGGGACAGGGGGACTCTGGGGCCAACGTCCTGACTTTC.

J is TRBJ1-2 and V is TRBV6-5, with D perhaps matching TRBD1 (5 bases). CDR3 length equals 16 residues. The germline CDR1 and CDR2 sequences are MNHEY and SVGAGI. Trimming removed 2 bases from V and 2 bases from J, with 15 bases in between. The CDR3 is CASSYGTELKNYGYTF. The CDR3 DNA sequence: TGTGCCAGCAGTTACGGGACCGAACTAAAGAACTATGGCTACACCTTC.

The CDR3 here is CASSTQGYGIQYF. CDR3 coding DNA: TGTGCCAGCAGTACACAGGGGTACGGCATTCAGTACTTC. V gene TRBV12-3 or TRBV12-4 combines with J gene TRBJ2-4, with 7 bases aligning to TRBD1. J was trimmed by 9 bases and V by 5 bases; bases with no gene match: 7. CDR3 length: 13 amino acids.

The V and J genes are TRBV3-1 (or the pseudogene TRBV3-2) and TRBJ1-2, with a possible D match to TRBD1 (5 bases). This CDR3 comprises 14 residues. CDR1 is LGHDT, CDR2 YNNKEL, per germline (reference sequence). Trimming shortened V by 5 bases and J by 7 bases, and 17 bases separated the two germline ends. The DNA for the CDR3 is TGTGCCAGCAGCGCCTCGGGGGGGGAAGGTGGCTACACCTTC. Translating gives CASSASGGEGGYTF.

Here the CDR3 reads CASNWDRGQETQYF. DNA for the CDR3: TGTGCCAGCAACTGGGACAGGGGGCAGGAGACCCAGTACTTC. V is TRBV7-9 and J is TRBJ2-5, with TRBD1 identical over 12 bases. After removal of 7 bases from V and 5 bases from J, the junction contained 5 bases not matched to a gene. CDR3 size: 14 residues. The germline V gene has CDR1 SEHNR and CDR2 FQNEAQ (reference sequence).

Remarks on this clone: The same CDR3 also results from other DNA sequences found in this sample. The chain carries TRBV18 and TRBJ2-6; D ambiguous. Germline V CDR1 and CDR2: KGHSH, LQKENI. The CDR3 length is 13 residues. Trimming left V 3 bases short and J 0 bases short, with 0 bases between. Written as DNA, the CDR3 is TGTGCCAGCTCACCCTCTGGGGCCAACGTCCTGACTTTC. It specifies CASSPSGANVLTF.

The genes are TRBV5-1 and TRBJ2-6; maybe TRBD2 (6 bases). Trimming removed 7 bases at V and 0 bases at J, with 14 bases between. The CDR3 length is 16 residues. Per germline, CDR1 SGHRS and CDR2 YFSETQ. CDR3 sequence (DNA): TGCGCCAGCTCCCCAGGCGGGAACTCTGGGGCCAACGTCCTGACTTTC. Amino acid sequence: CASSPGGNSGANVLTF.

The chain employs TRBV6-5 and TRBJ1-5; the D gene is possibly TRBD1 (5 bases). Trimming removed 2 bases at V and 4 bases at J, with 12 bases between. Germline values: CDR1 MNHEY, CDR2 SVGAGI. This CDR3 is built from 15 residues. CDR3 region: CASSYRRDGNQPQHF. The CDR3 DNA reads as TGTGCCAGCAGTTACCGCCGGGACGGGAATCAGCCCCAGCATTTT.

The chain employs TRBV2 and TRBJ2-1, with TRBD1 identical over 7 bases. V lost 8 bases, J lost 2 bases, and 3 bases stayed unmatched. CDR1 SNHLY and CDR2 FYNNEI come from the germline V gene. The CDR3 contains 13 residues. The CDR3 region has the DNA TGTGCCAGCCTCACAGGGGCCTACAATGAGCAGTTCTTC. Protein sequence: CASLTGAYNEQFF.

The chain joins TRBV28 to TRBJ2-1, with 9 bases that match TRBD2. This CDR3 spans 12 amino acids. With 8 bases clipped from V and 4 bases from J, the junction kept 0 bases outside the gene matches. Germline V gene data show CDR1 as MDHEN and CDR2 as SYDVKM. The CDR3: CASGLAYNEQFF. The CDR3 bases are TGTGCCAGCGGACTAGCGTACAATGAGCAGTTCTTC.

The V gene is TRBV6-1, the J gene TRBJ1-5; D call uncertain. V shed 4 bases and J shed 0 bases, with 13 bases lying between them. Germline values: CDR1 MNHNS, CDR2 SASEGT. The length of the CDR3 is 16 residues. CDR3 loop: CASSALASYSNQPQHF. The CDR3 nucleotides read TGTGCCAGCAGTGCCCTCGCGAGTTATAGCAATCAGCCCCAGCATTTT.

The chain is built from TRBV19 and TRBJ1-1; D may be TRBD1 (5 bases). CDR3 length: 17 amino acids. CDR1 is LNHDA, CDR2 SQIVND, per germline (reference sequence). V lost 4 bases, J lost 5 bases, and 23 bases lay in between. The CDR3 region has the DNA TGTGCCAGTAGTAACGGGAATGAGTACACCCACAGGACTGAAGCTTTCTTT. Encoded protein: CASSNGNEYTHRTEAFF.